These T cell receptor beta chains were read from a single sample in a study of OX40 agonist ivuxolimab in advanced cancers. Sequencing was performed with immunoSEQ multiplex PCR; in TCRdb, only in-frame clones are kept and a portion is missing. The sample has 37,000 or so clones; approximately 84% are singletons. Specimen: CD4+ or CD8+ T cells sorted from blood, collected in a trial of the OX40 agonist ivuxolimab. All receptors come from an adult with an advanced solid tumor such as melanoma, head and neck, liver or kidney cancer. The CDR3 runs from the conserved cysteine through the conserved F or W. Each record gives: J gene, D gene, V gene, clone size, CDR3 length, CDR3 DNA, CDR3 protein. D genes are given only for firm matches. Not all rows give a size; the values are once, few, many and, for expanded clones, a class.

J: TRBJ2-7
D: -
V: TRBV19
size: -
length: 16
DNA: TGTGCCAGTAGTAACCAGGGCGGGCCTACCTATTACGAGCAGTACTTC
CDR3: CASSNQGGPTYYEQYF

J: TRBJ2-1
D: -
V: TRBV2
size: -
length: 14
DNA: TGTGCCAGCAGTGTTCTAGAGGTATTGGATGAGCAGTTCTTC
CDR3: CASSVLEVLDEQFF

J: TRBJ1-5
D: -
V: TRBV28
size: -
length: 13
DNA: TGTGCCAGCAGTTTAGTTAGCAATCAGCCCCAGCATTTT
CDR3: CASSLVSNQPQHF

J: TRBJ2-7
D: -
V: TRBV7-9
size: -
length: 15
DNA: TGTGCCAGCAGCCCTCCAGCGGAGCATACCTACGAGCAGTACTTC
CDR3: CASSPPAEHTYEQYF

J: TRBJ1-2
D: TRBD1
V: TRBV30
size: once
length: 14
DNA: TGTGCCTGGGGTGAAGGGGGCCTTTACTATGGCTACACCTTC
CDR3: CAWGEGGLYYGYTF

J: TRBJ2-3
D: TRBD1
V: TRBV2
size: -
length: 15
DNA: TGTGCCAGCAAGGTCCCGGGACAGGGGGGACATACGCAGTATTTT
CDR3: CASKVPGQGGHTQYF

J: TRBJ1-2
D: -
V: TRBV2
size: -
length: 13
DNA: TGTGCCAGCAGCGTAGGACAGATCTATGGCTACACCTTC
CDR3: CASSVGQIYGYTF

J: TRBJ2-7
D: TRBD2
V: TRBV27
size: few
length: 14
DNA: TGTGCCAGCAGTGTAACCGGGACTAGCTACGAGCAGTACTTC
CDR3: CASSVTGTSYEQYF

J: TRBJ2-1
D: -
V: TRBV27
size: -
length: 12
DNA: TGTGCCAGCAGTCCTGGAGTCCAAGAGCAGTTCTTC
CDR3: CASSPGVQEQFF

J: TRBJ2-2
D: -
V: TRBV27
size: -
length: 16
DNA: TGTGCCAGCAGTTTATTATCCCACGACGGCACCGGGGAGCTGTTTTTT
CDR3: CASSLLSHDGTGELFF

J: TRBJ2-2
D: -
V: TRBV5-1
size: -
length: 14
DNA: TGCGCCAGCAGCTTGCTACAGTTGTACGGGGAGCTGTTTTTT
CDR3: CASSLLQLYGELFF

J: TRBJ1-2
D: -
V: TRBV7-2
size: once
length: 13
DNA: TGTGCCAGCAGCGGAGGGATGAGCTATGGCTACACCTTC
CDR3: CASSGGMSYGYTF

J: TRBJ1-1
D: TRBD1
V: TRBV4-3
size: -
length: 14
DNA: TGCGCCAGCAGAGAACAGGGGTCGAACACTGAAGCTTTCTTT
CDR3: CASREQGSNTEAFF

J: TRBJ2-3
D: TRBD1
V: TRBV2
size: once
length: 14
DNA: TGTGCCAGCAGTGAGGAGGCAGGGGGAGATACGCAGTATTTT
CDR3: CASSEEAGGDTQYF

J: TRBJ1-2
D: -
V: TRBV19
size: -
length: 15
DNA: TGTGCCAGTAGTATCGTTGAGACAGATAACTATGGCTACACCTTC
CDR3: CASSIVETDNYGYTF

J: TRBJ1-5
D: -
V: TRBV21-1
size: few
length: 14
DNA: TGTGCCAGCCTACAGGGCGGGAGCAATCAGCCCCAGCATTTT
CDR3: CASLQGGSNQPQHF

J: TRBJ1-1
D: TRBD1
V: TRBV19
size: -
length: 15
DNA: TGTGCCAGTAGTTTGGGGGACAGGGTGCACACTGAAGCTTTCTTT
CDR3: CASSLGDRVHTEAFF

J: TRBJ1-3
D: -
V: TRBV2
size: -
length: 17
DNA: TGTGCCAGCAGTGAATGGACGGGGGACTTCTCTGGAAACACCATATATTTT
CDR3: CASSEWTGDFSGNTIYF

J: TRBJ2-7
D: TRBD1
V: TRBV19
size: -
length: 15
DNA: TGTGCCAGTAGTATTTGGACAGGGGGCGAGTACGAGCAGTACTTC
CDR3: CASSIWTGGEYEQYF

J: TRBJ1-1
D: -
V: TRBV19
size: -
length: 13
DNA: TGTGCCAGTAGTATATCTGGGAACACTGAAGCTTTCTTT
CDR3: CASSISGNTEAFF

J: TRBJ2-1
D: -
V: TRBV19
size: -
length: 15
DNA: TGTGCCAGTAGCCCTTTACCGAGCTCCTACAATGAGCAGTTCTTC
CDR3: CASSPLPSSYNEQFF

J: TRBJ1-4
D: -
V: TRBV6-1
size: -
length: 16
DNA: TGTGCCAGCAGTGATATACGACCGGGGGGGGATGAAAAACTGTTTTTT
CDR3: CASSDIRPGGDEKLFF

J: TRBJ1-2
D: -
V: TRBV5-1
size: few
length: 16
DNA: TGCGCCAGTGGACTAGAAGGGTTAGGGTACAACTATGGCTACACCTTC
CDR3: CASGLEGLGYNYGYTF

J: TRBJ2-2
D: -
V: TRBV2
size: -
length: 12
DNA: TGTGCCATCGTCAGCGACACCGGGGAGCTGTTTTTT
CDR3: CAIVSDTGELFF

J: TRBJ2-1
D: TRBD2
V: TRBV2
size: -
length: 14
DNA: TGTGCCAGCATTGGCGGGGGGATTGAGAATGAGCAGTTCTTC
CDR3: CASIGGGIENEQFF

J: TRBJ1-5
D: -
V: TRBV7-9
size: once
length: 14
DNA: TGTGCCAGCAGCCCTACAGATAGCAATCAGCCCCAGCATTTT
CDR3: CASSPTDSNQPQHF

J: TRBJ1-5
D: TRBD1
V: TRBV7-8
size: -
length: 16
DNA: TGTGCCAGCAGCTTAAGGGACAGCCATAGCAATCAGCCCCAGCATTTT
CDR3: CASSLRDSHSNQPQHF

J: TRBJ2-5
D: -
V: TRBV14
size: once
length: 13
DNA: TGTGCCAGCAGCCAGTGGTTGCAAGAGACCCAGTACTTC
CDR3: CASSQWLQETQYF

J: TRBJ1-1
D: -
V: TRBV5-1
size: -
length: 14
DNA: TGCGCCAGCAGCTTGGTACAGATGAACACTGAAGCTTTCTTT
CDR3: CASSLVQMNTEAFF

J: TRBJ1-2
D: -
V: TRBV7-9
size: once
length: 15
DNA: TGTGCCAGCAGCTTACTCCACAGGGACGGAGATGGCTACACCTTC
CDR3: CASSLLHRDGDGYTF

J: TRBJ2-7
D: -
V: TRBV30
size: -
length: 13
DNA: TGTGCCTGCCTCCCGGGGCCCTCCTACGAGCAGTACTTC
CDR3: CACLPGPSYEQYF

J: TRBJ2-7
D: TRBD1
V: TRBV13
size: -
length: 15
DNA: TGTGCCAGCAGCTCCGTCGGGACAGGACCCTACGAGCAGTACTTC
CDR3: CASSSVGTGPYEQYF

J: TRBJ2-2
D: -
V: TRBV7-6
size: -
length: 13
DNA: TGTGCCAGCAGCCCGCCGGGGGCCGGGGAGCTGTTTTTT
CDR3: CASSPPGAGELFF

J: TRBJ2-3
D: TRBD2
V: TRBV19
size: -
length: 15
DNA: TGTGCCAGTACCCCCTTTAGCGGGGGGGACGGGACGCAGTATTTT
CDR3: CASTPFSGGDGTQYF

J: TRBJ2-3
D: TRBD2
V: TRBV6-4
size: medium-sized
length: 14
DNA: TGTGCCAGCAGTACTAGCGGGGGCACAGATACGCAGTATTTT
CDR3: CASSTSGGTDTQYF

J: TRBJ1-6
D: -
V: TRBV2
size: -
length: 16
DNA: TGTGCCAGCAGTGACCAAAACCCCCTCGGTAATTCACCCCTCCACTTT
CDR3: CASSDQNPLGNSPLHF

J: TRBJ2-4
D: TRBD1
V: TRBV7-8
size: -
length: 16
DNA: TGTGCCAGCAGCCCGAGACAGGGCCTAGCCAAAAACATTCAGTACTTC
CDR3: CASSPRQGLAKNIQYF

J: TRBJ1-5
D: -
V: TRBV4-2
size: -
length: 17
DNA: TGTGCCAGCAGCCAAGATAAACGCCTACATAGCAATCAGCCCCAGCATTTT
CDR3: CASSQDKRLHSNQPQHF

J: TRBJ1-1
D: -
V: TRBV4-3
size: -
length: 13
DNA: TGCGCCAGCAGTTCTAAGGGGAACACTGAAGTTTTCTTT
CDR3: CASSSKGNTEVFF

J: TRBJ1-1
D: -
V: TRBV19
size: -
length: 16
DNA: TGTGCCAGTTACCCGGGACACAGCCTTCTGAACACTGAAGCTTTCTTT
CDR3: CASYPGHSLLNTEAFF

J: TRBJ2-1
D: -
V: TRBV7-9
size: -
length: 11
DNA: TGTGCCAGCAGCCCTATAGGTGAGCAGTTCTTC
CDR3: CASSPIGEQFF

J: TRBJ1-1
D: -
V: TRBV14
size: -
length: 14
DNA: TGTGCCAGCAGCCAAGGGAGGGCAGCCCCTGAAGCTTTCTTT
CDR3: CASSQGRAAPEAFF